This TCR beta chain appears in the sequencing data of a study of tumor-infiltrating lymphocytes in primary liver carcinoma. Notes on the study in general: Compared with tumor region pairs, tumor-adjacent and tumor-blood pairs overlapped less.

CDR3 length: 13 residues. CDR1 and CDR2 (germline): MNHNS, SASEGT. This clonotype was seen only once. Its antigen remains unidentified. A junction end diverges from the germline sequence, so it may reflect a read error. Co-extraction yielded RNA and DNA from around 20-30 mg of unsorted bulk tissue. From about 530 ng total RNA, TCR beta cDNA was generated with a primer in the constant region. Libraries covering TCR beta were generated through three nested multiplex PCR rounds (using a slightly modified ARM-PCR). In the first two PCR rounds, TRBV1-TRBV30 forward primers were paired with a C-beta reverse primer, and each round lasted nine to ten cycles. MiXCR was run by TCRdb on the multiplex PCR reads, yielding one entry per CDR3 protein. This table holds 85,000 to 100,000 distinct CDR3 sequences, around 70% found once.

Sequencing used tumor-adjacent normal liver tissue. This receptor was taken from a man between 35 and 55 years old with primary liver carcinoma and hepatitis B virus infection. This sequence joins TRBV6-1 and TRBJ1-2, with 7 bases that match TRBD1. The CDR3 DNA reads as TGTGCCAGCTGTGAAGCGTACAGGGGTTCCTACACCTTC. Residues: CASCEAYRGSYTF.